The next 9 T cell receptor beta chains were all read from a single sample in a study of tumor-infiltrating lymphocytes in primary liver carcinoma. A primer in the constant region served to generate TCR beta cDNA from 450 to 650 ng of total RNA. The TCR beta library was amplified through three nested multiplex PCR rounds in a modified ARM-PCR procedure. Investigators reported that the first two PCR rounds, at 9 to 11 cycles each, used TRBV1-TRBV30 forward primers with a C-beta reverse primer. Via MiXCR, TCRdb re-called the multiplex PCR reads, giving one row per CDR3 protein. The sample lists some 20,000 distinct CDR3 sequences; 79% were seen once. From roughly 18-30 mg of unsorted bulk tissue, DNA and RNA were co-extracted together. Specimen: liver tumor tissue from sampling region 4. Documented subset: tumor region T4, right-lateral pole. The source of these receptors is a woman in her thirties with primary liver carcinoma and hepatitis B virus infection.

As regards this clonotype: The junction departs from germline at one end; a sequencing error may be responsible. CDR3 nucleotide sequence: TGTGCCAGCAACTTAGGTAGCAGGAGTATAGATGAGCAGTTCTTC. It yields the protein CASNLGSRSIDEQFF. The chain recombines TRBV7-9 with TRBJ2-1; D is uncertain. The CDR3 runs 15 residues. Germline CDR1 and CDR2: SEHNR and FQNEAQ (reference sequence).

This clonotype was observed many times. The gene calls are TRBV11-2 and TRBJ1-6; D gene uncertain. The V end lost 5 bases, the J end lost 9 bases, and 17 bases lay between the germline ends. CDR3 length: 15 amino acids. Germline CDR1 reads SGHAT; CDR2 reads FQNNGV. The CDR3 sequence is CASSPYTGMGSPLHF. CDR3 nucleotide sequence: TGTGCCAGCAGCCCATACACCGGGATGGGTTCACCCCTCCACTTT.

As concerns this clonotype: Since no conserved phenylalanine or tryptophan closes the CDR3, a read error is the likely cause. Because the CDR3's place on the DNA is in doubt, the DNA is left out and the CDR3 is given as listed by TCRdb. The chain recombines TRBV11-2 with TRBJ2-7; the table's D gene call, TRBD2, was not cross checked with the DNA. The CDR3 contains 15 residues when both ends are counted. Looked up from germline, CDR1 is SGHAT and CDR2 is FQNNGV. The CDR3 sequence is CVSSLGVSGSYEQYI.

As for this clonotype: One end of the junction fails to match germline, which may point to a read error. V is TRBV11-2 and J is TRBJ2-7; D not certain. The germline gives CDR1 SGHAT, CDR2 FQNNGV. The CDR3 is made up of 17 amino acids. Here the CDR3 DNA reads TGTGCCAGCAGCTTAGGAGGTACAGCTCTATGCTCCTACGAACAGTACTTC. Encoded protein: CASSLGGTALCSYEQYF.

Worth noting for this clonotype: The junction does not match germline at one end; this may be a read error. The chain uses TRBV4-3 and TRBJ2-7, with D uncertain. This CDR3 comprises 15 residues. The germline CDR1 and CDR2 sequences are LGHNA and YSLEER. CDR3 bases: TGTGCCAGCTGCCAAGATCGATGGACCGGGCGGGAGCAGTACTTC. It is translated as CASCQDRWTGREQYF.

The chain carries TRBV4-3 and TRBJ2-1; perhaps TRBD2 as D (6 bases). Trimming stripped 2 bases from V and 8 bases from J, with 19 bases between. CDR3 length equals 16 residues. Germline loops: CDR1 LGHNA, CDR2 YSLEER. For the CDR3, the DNA is TGCGCCAGCAGCCAAAGCGTAACGGGAGCCATAGATGAGCAGTTCTTC. This codes for CASSQSVTGAIDEQFF.

In regard to this clonotype: Germline is not matched at one junction end, which may reflect a read error. CDR3 protein: CASSQGMGGGTNEKLFF. The CDR3 nucleotides read TGCGCCAGTAGCCAAGGCATGGGGGGGGGCACTAATGAAAAACTCTTTTTT. J is TRBJ1-4 and V is TRBV4-3; D possibly corresponds to TRBD1 (6 bases). The CDR3 contains 17 residues. Per the germline V gene, CDR1 is LGHNA and CDR2 is YSLEER.

Comments on this clonotype: The CDR3 carries no conserved terminal phenylalanine or tryptophan, so it likely arises from a read error. The DNA is omitted, as the CDR3 cannot be located on it reliably, and the CDR3 follows TCRdb's listing. The chain couples TRBV12-3 or TRBV12-4 to TRBJ2-5; TRBD1 reflects the table's D call only, with no check against the DNA. Ends included, the CDR3 has 15 residues. CDR3 protein: CASSIYPGSEETQYL.

Concerning this clonotype: This CDR3 fails to terminate in the conserved phenylalanine or tryptophan, so it likely reflects a read error. The limits of the CDR3 on the DNA are not certain, so only TCRdb's listed CDR3 is given. V usage is TRBV6-5 and J usage is TRBJ2-5; the table's D call, TRBD2, has no DNA check behind it. Germline V gene lookup returns CDR1 MNHEY and CDR2 SVGAGI. The CDR3 length is 14 residues, termini included. This CDR3 is CASRYSTGGETQCS.